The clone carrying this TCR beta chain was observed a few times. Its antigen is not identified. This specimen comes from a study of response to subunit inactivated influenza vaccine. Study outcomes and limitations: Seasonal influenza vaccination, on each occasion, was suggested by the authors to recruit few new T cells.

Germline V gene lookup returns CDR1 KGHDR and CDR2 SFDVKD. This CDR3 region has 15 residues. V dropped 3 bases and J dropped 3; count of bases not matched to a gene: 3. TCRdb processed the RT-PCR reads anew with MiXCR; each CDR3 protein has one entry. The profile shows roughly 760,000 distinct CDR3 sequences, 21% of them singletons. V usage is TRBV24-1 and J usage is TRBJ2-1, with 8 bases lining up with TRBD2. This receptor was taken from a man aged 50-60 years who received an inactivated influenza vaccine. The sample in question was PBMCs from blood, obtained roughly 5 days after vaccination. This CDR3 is CATSDREGLYNEQFF. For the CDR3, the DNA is TGTGCCACCAGTGATCGGGAGGGCCTCTACAATGAGCAGTTCTTC.